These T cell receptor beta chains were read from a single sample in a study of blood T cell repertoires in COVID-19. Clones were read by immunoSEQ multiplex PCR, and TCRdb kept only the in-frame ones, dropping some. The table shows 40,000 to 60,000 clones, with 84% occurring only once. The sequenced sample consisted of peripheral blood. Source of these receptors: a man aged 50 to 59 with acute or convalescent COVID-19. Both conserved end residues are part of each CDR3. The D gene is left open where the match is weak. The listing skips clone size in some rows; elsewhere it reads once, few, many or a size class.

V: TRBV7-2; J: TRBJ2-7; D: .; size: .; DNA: TGTGCCAGCGGGCGGAGGGGAGGCGAGCAGTACTTC; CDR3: CASGRRGGEQYF
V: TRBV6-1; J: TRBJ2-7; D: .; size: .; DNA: TGTGCCAGCAGTGAAGTGCCAGGATCCTACGAGCAGTACTTC; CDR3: CASSEVPGSYEQYF
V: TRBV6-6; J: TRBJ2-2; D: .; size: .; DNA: TGTGCCAGCAAGCGAACCGGGACACCTAACACCGGGGAGCTGTTTTTT; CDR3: CASKRTGTPNTGELFF
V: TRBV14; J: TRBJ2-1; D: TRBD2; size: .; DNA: TGTGCCAGCAGCCAATCTAGACTAGCGGGGTTCTACAATGAGCAGTTCTTC; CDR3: CASSQSRLAGFYNEQFF
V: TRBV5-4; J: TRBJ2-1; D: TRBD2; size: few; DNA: TGTGCCAGCAGCTTGGGACTAGCGGGGGGGTATAATGAGCAGTTCTTC; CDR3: CASSLGLAGGYNEQFF
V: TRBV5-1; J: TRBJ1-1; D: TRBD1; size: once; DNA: TGCGCCAGCATGGGACAGGGGGCTTTCACTGAAGCTTTCTTT; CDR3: CASMGQGAFTEAFF
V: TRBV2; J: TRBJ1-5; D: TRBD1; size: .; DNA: TGTGCCAGCAGTGGCCCCGGGACAGGGGCAGGGCAGCCCCAGCATTTT; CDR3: CASSGPGTGAGQPQHF
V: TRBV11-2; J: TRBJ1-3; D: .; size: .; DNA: TGTGCCAGCAGCTTACGGGGGACTGGAAACACCATATATTTT; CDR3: CASSLRGTGNTIYF
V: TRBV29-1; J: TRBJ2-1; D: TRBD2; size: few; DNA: TGCAGCGTCGGACTTACTAGCGGGAGTCTTTCTAATGAGCAGTTCTTC; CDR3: CSVGLTSGSLSNEQFF
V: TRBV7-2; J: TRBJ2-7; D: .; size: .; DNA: TGTGCCAGCAGCTTATCCCAGGTCGGCTATAACGAGCAGTACTTC; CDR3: CASSLSQVGYNEQYF
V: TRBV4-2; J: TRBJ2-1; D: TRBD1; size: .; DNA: TGTGCCAGCAGCCAAGATCCCGGACAGGGGTCGCTTCTTAGCTCCTACAATGAGCAGTTCTTC; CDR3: CASSQDPGQGSLLSSYNEQFF
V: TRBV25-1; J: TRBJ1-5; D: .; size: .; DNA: TGTGCCAGCAGTGGTGGTAGGGGTGGCCTTGGCAATCAGCCCCAGCATTTT; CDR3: CASSGGRGGLGNQPQHF